This T cell receptor (beta chain) comes out of a study of T-cell memory formation after mild COVID-19. Each CDR3 protein is one row after TCRdb ran MiXCR on the 5' RACE reads. This table holds about 180,000 distinct CDR3 sequences, 16% found once. V gave up 7 bases and J gave up 4 bases, with 16 bases separating them. The CDR3 sequence is 14 residues long. Germline values: CDR1 SNHLY, CDR2 FYNNEI. The source material was PBMCs or a T cell subset sorted from them (not recorded which). The V and J genes are TRBV2 and TRBJ1-1, with D tentatively TRBD1 (5 bases). The receptor's source is an adult woman who had mild COVID-19 (a few samples of this study predate the infection). Cell type and time point are not known. CDR3 in DNA: TGTGCCAGCACCAGCCGAGGGGCAGGCACTGAAGCTTTCTTT. This translates into CASTSRGAGTEAFF.